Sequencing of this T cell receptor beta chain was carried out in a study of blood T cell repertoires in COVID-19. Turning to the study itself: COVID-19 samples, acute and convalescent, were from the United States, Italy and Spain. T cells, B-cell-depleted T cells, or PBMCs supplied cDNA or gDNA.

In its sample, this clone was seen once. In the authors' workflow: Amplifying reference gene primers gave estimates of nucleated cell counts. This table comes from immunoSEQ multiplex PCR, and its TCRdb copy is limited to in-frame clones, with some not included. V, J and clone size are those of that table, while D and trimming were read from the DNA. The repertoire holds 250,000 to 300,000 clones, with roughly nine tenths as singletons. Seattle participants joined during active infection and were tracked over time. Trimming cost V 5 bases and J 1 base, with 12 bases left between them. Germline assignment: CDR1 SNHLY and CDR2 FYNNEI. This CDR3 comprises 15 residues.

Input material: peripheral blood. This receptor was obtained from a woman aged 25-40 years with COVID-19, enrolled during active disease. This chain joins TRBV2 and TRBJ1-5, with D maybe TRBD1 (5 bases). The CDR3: CASSQRGGSNQPQHF. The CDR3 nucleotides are TGTGCCAGCAGTCAACGGGGGGGGAGCAATCAGCCCCAGCATTTT.